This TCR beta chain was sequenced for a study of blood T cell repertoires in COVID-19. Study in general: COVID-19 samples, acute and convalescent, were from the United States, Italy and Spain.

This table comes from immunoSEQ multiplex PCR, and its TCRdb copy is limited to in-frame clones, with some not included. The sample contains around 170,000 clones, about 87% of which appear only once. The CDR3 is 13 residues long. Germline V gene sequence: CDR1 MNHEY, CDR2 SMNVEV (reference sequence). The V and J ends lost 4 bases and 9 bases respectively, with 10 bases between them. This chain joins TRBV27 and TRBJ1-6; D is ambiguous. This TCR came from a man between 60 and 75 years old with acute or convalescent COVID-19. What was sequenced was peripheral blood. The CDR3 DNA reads TGTGCCAGCAGTTGGAGATCCGGTTCACCCCTCCACTTT. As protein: CASSWRSGSPLHF.